This record concerns one TCR beta chain sequence. The data were taken from a study of CD8+ T cells in alopecia areata. Study details: Oral tofacitinib, 5 to 10 mg twice daily, was given in an open-label trial. Tofacitinib therapy lasting 6 to 18 months was followed by 6 months off drug.

Alopecia areata patients provided lesional scalp punch biopsies and peripheral blood, both collected for the study. V was clipped by 0 bases and J by 2 bases; unmatched bases: 6. Germline CDR1 reads LGHNT; CDR2 reads FRNRAP. The CDR3 loop spans 18 amino acids. Once RNA had been extracted, it was reverse transcribed into cDNA to act as the sequencing template. The protocol was immunoSEQ multiplex PCR, while the TCRdb copy is restricted to in-frame clones and leaves out a portion. This table holds 55,000 to 70,000 clones, approximately 46% found once. This TCR came from a human donor with alopecia areata. Sequences were derived from CD8+ T cells sorted from blood, sampled at week 0. The chain combines TRBV12-5 with TRBJ2-2; TRBD2 aligns across 10 bases. CDR3 sequence reads: CASGLVRSGRGNTGELFF. In DNA, the CDR3 is TGTGCTAGTGGTTTGGTACGGAGCGGGAGGGGAAACACCGGGGAGCTGTTTTTT. The full variable domain, with the rest looked up from reference TRBV12-5 and TRBJ2-2, is DARVTQTPRHKVTEMGQEVTMRCQPILGHNTVFWYRQTMMQGLELLAYFRNRAPLDDSGMPKDRFSAEMPDATLATLKIQPSEPRDSAVYFCASGLVRSGRGNTGELFFGEGSRLTVL.